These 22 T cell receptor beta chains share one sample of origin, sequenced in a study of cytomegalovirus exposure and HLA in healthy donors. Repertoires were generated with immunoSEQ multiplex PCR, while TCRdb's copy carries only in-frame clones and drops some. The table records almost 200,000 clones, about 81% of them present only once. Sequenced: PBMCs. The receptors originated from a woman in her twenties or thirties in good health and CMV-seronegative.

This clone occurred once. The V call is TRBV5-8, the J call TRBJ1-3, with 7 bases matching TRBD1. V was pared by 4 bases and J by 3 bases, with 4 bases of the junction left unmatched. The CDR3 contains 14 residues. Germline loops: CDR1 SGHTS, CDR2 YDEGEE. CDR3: CASSRQGDGNTIYF. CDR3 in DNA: TGTGCCAGCAGCAGGCAGGGGGATGGAAACACCATATATTTT.

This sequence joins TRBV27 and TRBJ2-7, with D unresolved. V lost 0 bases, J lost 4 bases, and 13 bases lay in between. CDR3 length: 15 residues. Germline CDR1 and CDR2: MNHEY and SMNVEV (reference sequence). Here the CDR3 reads CASSLSASQSYEQYF. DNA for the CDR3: TGTGCCAGCAGTTTATCGGCCTCACAGAGTTACGAGCAGTACTTC.

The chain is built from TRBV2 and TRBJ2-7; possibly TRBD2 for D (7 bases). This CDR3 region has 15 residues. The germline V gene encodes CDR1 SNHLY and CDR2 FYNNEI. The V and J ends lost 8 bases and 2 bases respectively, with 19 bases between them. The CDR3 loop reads CASGGASLLAYEQYF. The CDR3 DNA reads TGTGCCAGCGGGGGGGCTAGCCTCTTGGCCTACGAGCAGTACTTC.

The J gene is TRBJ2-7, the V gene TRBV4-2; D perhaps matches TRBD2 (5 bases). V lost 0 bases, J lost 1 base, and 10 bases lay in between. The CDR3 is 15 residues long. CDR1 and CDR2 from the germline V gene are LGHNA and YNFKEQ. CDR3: CASSQDWSGSYEQYF. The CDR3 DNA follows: TGTGCCAGCAGCCAAGATTGGTCGGGGTCCTACGAGCAGTACTTC.

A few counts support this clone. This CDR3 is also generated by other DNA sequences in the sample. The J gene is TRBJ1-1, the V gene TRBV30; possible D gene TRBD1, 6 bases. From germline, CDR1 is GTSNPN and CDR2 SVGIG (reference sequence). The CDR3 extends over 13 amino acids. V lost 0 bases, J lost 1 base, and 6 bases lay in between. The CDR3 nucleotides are TGTGCCTGGAGTGTAGGGGGGAACACTGAAGCTTTCTTT. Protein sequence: CAWSVGGNTEAFF.

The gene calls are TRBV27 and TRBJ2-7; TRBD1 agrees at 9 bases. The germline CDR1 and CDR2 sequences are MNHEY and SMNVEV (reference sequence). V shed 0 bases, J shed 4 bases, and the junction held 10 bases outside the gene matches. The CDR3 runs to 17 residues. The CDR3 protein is CASSLSMGQGKVYEQYF. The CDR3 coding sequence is TGTGCCAGCAGTTTATCGATGGGACAGGGTAAGGTGTACGAGCAGTACTTC.

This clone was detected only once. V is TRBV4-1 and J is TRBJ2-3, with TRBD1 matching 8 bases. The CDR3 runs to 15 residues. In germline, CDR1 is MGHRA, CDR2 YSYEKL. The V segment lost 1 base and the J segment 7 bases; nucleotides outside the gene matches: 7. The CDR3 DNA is TGCGCCAGCAGCCAAGTTGGGACAGGTTTTAATACGCAGTATTTT. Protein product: CASSQVGTGFNTQYF.

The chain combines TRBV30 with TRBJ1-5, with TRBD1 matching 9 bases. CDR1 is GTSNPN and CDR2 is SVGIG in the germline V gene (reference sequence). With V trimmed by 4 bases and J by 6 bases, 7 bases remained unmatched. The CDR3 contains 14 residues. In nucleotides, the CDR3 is TGTGCCTGGAATTTAGGACAGGGGAGTCAGCCCCAGCATTTT. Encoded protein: CAWNLGQGSQPQHF.

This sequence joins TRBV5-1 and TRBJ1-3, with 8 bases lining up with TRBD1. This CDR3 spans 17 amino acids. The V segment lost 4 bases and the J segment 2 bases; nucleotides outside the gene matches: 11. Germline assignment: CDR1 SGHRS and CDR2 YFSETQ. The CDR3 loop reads CASSPAGQGYAGNTIYF. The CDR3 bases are TGCGCCAGCAGCCCGGCCGGACAGGGTTACGCTGGAAACACCATATATTTT. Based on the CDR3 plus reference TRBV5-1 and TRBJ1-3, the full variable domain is KAGVTQTPRYLIKTRGQQVTLSCSPISGHRSVSWYQQTPGQGLQFLFEYFSETQRNKGNFPGRFSGRQFSNSRSEMNVSTLELGDSALYLCASSPAGQGYAGNTIYFGEGSWLTVV.

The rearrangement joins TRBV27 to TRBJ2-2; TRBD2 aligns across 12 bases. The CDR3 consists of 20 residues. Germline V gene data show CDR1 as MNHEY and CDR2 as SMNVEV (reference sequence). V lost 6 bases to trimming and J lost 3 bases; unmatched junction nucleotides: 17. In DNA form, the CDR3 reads TGTGCCAGCAGCACACAATTGAGACTAGCGGGAGCGCGTGACACCGGGGAGCTGTTTTTT. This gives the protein CASSTQLRLAGARDTGELFF.

The CDR3 sequence: CASSGSGGAYTDTQYF. The CDR3 DNA reads TGTGCCAGCAGCGGTAGCGGGGGGGCTTACACAGATACGCAGTATTTT. This chain links TRBV9 with TRBJ2-3; 11 bases are a match to TRBD2. The CDR3 has 16 amino acids. The germline V gene has CDR1 SGDLS and CDR2 YYNGEE. Unmatched junction bases numbered 5, after V lost 3 bases and J lost 2 bases. The full variable domain, rest sourced from reference TRBV9 and TRBJ2-3, is DSGVTQTPKHLITATGQRVTLRCSPRSGDLSVYWYQQSLDQGLQFLIQYYNGEERAKGNILERFSAQQFPDLHSELNLSSLELGDSALYFCASSGSGGAYTDTQYFGPGTRLTVL.

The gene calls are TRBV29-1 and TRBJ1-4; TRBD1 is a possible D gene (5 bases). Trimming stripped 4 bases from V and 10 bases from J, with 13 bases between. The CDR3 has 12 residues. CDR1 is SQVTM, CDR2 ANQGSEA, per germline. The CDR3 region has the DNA TGCAGCGTTGTCAGGGATTCGGGAAAACTGTTTTTT. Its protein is CSVVRDSGKLFF.

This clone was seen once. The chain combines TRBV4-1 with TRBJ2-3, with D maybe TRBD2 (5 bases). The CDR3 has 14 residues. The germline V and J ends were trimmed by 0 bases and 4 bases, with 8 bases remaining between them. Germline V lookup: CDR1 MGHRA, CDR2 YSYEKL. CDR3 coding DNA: TGCGCCAGCAGCCAAGACTTCGGGGCAGATACGCAGTATTTT. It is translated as CASSQDFGADTQYF.

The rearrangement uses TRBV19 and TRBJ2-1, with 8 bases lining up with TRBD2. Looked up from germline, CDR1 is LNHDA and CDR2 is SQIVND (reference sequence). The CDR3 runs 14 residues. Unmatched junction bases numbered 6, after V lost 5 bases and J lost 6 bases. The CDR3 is CASSPGGGRNEQFF. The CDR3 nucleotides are TGTGCCAGTAGTCCCGGGGGGGGTCGCAATGAGCAGTTCTTC. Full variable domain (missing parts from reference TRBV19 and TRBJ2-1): DGGITQSPKYLFRKEGQNVTLSCEQNLNHDAMYWYRQDPGQGLRLIYYSQIVNDFQKGDIAEGYSVSREKKESFPLTVTSAQKNPTAFYLCASSPGGGRNEQFFGPGTRLTVL.

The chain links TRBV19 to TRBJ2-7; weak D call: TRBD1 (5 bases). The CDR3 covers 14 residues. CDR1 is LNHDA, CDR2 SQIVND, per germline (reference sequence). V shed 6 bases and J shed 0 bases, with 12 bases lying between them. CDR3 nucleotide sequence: TGTGCCAGTAGGTCACAGGAGAGCTCCTACGAGCAGTACTTC. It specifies CASRSQESSYEQYF.

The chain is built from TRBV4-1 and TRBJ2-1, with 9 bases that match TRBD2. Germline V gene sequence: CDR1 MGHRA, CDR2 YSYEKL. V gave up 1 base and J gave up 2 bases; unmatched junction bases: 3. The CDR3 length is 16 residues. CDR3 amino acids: CASSQGLAVTYNEQFF. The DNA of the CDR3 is TGCGCCAGCAGCCAAGGACTAGCGGTAACCTACAATGAGCAGTTCTTC.

CDR3 nucleotide sequence: TGTGCCAGCAGCCCTACGCTGACCTACGAGCAGTACTTC. This gives the protein CASSPTLTYEQYF. The chain couples TRBV28 to TRBJ2-7; D is unresolved. Trimming removed 6 bases at V and 2 bases at J, with 11 bases between. Germline lookup yields CDR1 MDHEN and CDR2 SYDVKM. The CDR3 loop spans 13 amino acids.

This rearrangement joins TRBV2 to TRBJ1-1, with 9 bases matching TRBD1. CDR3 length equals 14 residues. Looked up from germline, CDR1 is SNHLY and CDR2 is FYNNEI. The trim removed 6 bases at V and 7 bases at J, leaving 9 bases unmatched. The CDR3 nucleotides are TGTGCCAGCAGGGCCGGGACAGGGTATGGTGAAGCTTTCTTT. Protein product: CASRAGTGYGEAFF. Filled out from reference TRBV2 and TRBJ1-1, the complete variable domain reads EPEVTQTPSHQVTQMGQEVILRCVPISNHLYFYWYRQILGQKVEFLVSFYNNEISEKSEIFDDQFSVERPDGSNFTLKIRSTKLEDSAMYFCASRAGTGYGEAFFGQGTRLTVV.

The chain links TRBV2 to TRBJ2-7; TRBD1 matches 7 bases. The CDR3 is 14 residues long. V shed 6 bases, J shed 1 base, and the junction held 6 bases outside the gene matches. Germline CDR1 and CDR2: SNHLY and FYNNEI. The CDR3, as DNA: TGTGCCAGCAGAGTCTACAGGGGTTCCTACGAGCAGTACTTC. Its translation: CASRVYRGSYEQYF.

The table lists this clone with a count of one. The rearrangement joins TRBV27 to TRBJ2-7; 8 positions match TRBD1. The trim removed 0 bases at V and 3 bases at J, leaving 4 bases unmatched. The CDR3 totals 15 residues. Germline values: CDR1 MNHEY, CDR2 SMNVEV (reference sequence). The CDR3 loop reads CASSLSGTGRYEQYF. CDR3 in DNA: TGTGCCAGCAGTTTATCCGGGACAGGTCGCTACGAGCAGTACTTC.

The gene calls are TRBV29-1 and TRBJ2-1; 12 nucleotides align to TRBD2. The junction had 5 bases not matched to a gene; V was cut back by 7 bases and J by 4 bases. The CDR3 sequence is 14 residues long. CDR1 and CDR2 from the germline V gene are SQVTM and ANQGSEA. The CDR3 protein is CSASTSGGYNEQFF. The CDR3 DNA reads TGCAGCGCCTCAACTAGCGGGGGGTACAATGAGCAGTTCTTC.

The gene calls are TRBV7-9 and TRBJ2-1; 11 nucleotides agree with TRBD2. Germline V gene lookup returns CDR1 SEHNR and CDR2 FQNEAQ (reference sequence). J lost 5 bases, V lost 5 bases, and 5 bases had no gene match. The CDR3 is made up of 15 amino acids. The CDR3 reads CASSPTSGKNNEQFF. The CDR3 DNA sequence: TGTGCCAGCAGCCCGACTAGCGGGAAAAACAATGAGCAGTTCTTC.